This section outlines one TCR beta chain sequence together with its context. This clonotype was seen ten or more times. Its antigen specificity is not known. The sample holds no much larger clone one base away, and base qualities are not on file. The junction shows trimming of 3 bases on V and 7 bases on J, plus 9 bases between the germline ends. The CDR3, from cysteine to phenylalanine, totals 13 residues. Left in the record is the CDR3 DNA by itself, 39 bases read in frame from the first base. The library relied on RT-PCR. The sequencer was a NextSeq 550. In-frame beta chains were kept once TCRdb had trimmed the public reads at Q25 with fastp and called clones with MiXCR. Rows are combined by CDR3 protein, so each entry shows the most common genes and DNA. The sample includes about 960,000 distinct CDR3 sequences, with over 15% observed a single time. The top ten constitute roughly 6% of the sample.

This specimen belongs to a study of patients and donors after allogeneic stem cell transplantation (TCRdb year 2020). Sequenced input: blood, either unsorted or a sorted T cell fraction (not recorded which). The receptor was isolated from a human donor who was either an allogeneic HSCT recipient or a stem cell or donor lymphocyte infusion donor (not recorded which). It is not recorded whose cells these are; they may come from a transplant donor. The chain joins TRBV12-3 or TRBV12-4 to TRBJ2-2; no D gene is confidently identified. CDR3 protein: CASSFAVSGELFF. The nucleotide sequence reads as follows: TGTGCCAGCAGTTTCGCAGTGAGCGGGGAGCTGTTTTTT.